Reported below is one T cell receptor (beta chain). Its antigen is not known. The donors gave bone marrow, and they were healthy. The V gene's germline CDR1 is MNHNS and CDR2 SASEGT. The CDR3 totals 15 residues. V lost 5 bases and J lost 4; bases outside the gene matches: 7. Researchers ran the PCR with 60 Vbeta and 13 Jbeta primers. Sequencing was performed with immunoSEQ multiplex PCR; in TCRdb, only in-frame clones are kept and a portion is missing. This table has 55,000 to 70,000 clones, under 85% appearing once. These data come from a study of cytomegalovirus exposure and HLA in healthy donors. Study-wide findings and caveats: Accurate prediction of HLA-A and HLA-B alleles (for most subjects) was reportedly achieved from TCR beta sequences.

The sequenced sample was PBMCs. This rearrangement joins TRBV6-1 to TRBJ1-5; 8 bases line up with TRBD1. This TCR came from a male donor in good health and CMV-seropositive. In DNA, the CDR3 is TGTGCCAGCAGTTTACAGGGGGAAGGAAATCAGCCCCAGCATTTT. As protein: CASSLQGEGNQPQHF.